The T cell receptor (beta chain) described here comes from a study of T-cell reconstitution after alpha-beta-depleted transplantation in children. Unique molecular identifiers were incorporated into the prepared TCRbeta library. One entry per CDR3 protein, called by TCRdb with MiXCR from the PCR reads. The data hold fewer than 700,000 distinct CDR3 sequences, with 23% observed a single time. The CDR3 extends over 16 amino acids. The germline V gene has CDR1 SEHNR and CDR2 FQNEAQ (reference sequence). Trimming at V came to 3 bases and at J to 2 bases, leaving 9 bases not matched to a gene. The V and J genes are TRBV7-9 and TRBJ2-5, with 7 bases that match TRBD1. The origin of this receptor is a boy in the first two years of life who had a stem cell transplant for acute myeloid leukemia, so the T cells may come from the graft donor. Sample: PBMCs, mostly from graft donor cells, taken 360 days after TCRalphabeta/CD19-depleted stem cell transplant. Written as DNA, the CDR3 is TGTGCCAGCAGCTTTGAGGGACAGTCTTTGCAAGAGACCCAGTACTTC. As protein: CASSFEGQSLQETQYF.